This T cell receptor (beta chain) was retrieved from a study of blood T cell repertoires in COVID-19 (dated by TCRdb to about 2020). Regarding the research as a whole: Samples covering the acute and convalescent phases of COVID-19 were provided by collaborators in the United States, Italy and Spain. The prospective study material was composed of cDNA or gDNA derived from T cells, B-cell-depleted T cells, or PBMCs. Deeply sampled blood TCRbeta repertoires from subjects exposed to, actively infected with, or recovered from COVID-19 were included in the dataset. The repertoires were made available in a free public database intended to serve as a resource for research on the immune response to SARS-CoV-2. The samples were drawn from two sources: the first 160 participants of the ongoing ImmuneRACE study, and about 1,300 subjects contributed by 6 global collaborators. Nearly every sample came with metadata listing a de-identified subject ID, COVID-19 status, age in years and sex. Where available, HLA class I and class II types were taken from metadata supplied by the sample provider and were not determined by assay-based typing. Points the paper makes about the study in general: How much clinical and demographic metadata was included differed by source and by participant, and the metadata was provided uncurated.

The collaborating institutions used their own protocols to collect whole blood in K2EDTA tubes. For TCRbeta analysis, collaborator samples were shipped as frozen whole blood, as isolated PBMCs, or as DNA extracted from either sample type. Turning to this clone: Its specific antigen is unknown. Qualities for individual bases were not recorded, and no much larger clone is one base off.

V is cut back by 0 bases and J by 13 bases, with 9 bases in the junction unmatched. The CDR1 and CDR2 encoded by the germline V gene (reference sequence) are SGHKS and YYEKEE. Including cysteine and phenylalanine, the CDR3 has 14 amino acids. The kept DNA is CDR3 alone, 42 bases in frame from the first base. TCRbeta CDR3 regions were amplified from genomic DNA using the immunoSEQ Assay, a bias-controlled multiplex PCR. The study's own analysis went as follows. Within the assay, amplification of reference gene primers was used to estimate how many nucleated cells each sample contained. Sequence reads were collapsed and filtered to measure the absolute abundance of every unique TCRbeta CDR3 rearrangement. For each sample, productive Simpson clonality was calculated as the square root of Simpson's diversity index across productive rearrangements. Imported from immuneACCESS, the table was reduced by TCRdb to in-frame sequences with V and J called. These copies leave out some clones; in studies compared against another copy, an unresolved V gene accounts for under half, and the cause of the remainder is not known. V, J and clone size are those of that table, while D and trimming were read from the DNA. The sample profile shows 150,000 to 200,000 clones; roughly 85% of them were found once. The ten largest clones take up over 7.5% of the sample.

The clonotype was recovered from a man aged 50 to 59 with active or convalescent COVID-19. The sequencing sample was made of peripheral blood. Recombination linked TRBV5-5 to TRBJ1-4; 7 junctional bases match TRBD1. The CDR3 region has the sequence CASSLEWDRHGLFF. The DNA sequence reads TGTGCCAGCAGCTTGGAGTGGGACAGACATGGACTGTTTTTT.